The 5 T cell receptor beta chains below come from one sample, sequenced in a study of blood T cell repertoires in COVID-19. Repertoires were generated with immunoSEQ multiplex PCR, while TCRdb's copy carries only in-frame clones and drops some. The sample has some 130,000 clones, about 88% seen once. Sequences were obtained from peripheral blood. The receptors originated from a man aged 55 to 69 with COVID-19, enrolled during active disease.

The CDR3 DNA reads TGTGCCAGTAGTTCCCGGGGAGCGGGAGAGACCCAGTACTTC. Its translation is CASSSRGAGETQYF. This chain joins TRBV19 and TRBJ2-5, with a possible D match to TRBD2 (6 bases). CDR3 length: 14 amino acids. Germline V CDR1 and CDR2: LNHDA, SQIVND (reference sequence). V lost 5 bases, J lost 4 bases, and 14 bases lay in between.

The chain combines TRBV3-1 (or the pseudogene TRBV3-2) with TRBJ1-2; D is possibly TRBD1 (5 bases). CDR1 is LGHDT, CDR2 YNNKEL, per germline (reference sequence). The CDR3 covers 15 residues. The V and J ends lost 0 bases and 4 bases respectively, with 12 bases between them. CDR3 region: CASSQDVGGGYGYTF. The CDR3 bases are TGTGCCAGCAGCCAAGACGTTGGGGGAGGCTATGGCTACACCTTC.

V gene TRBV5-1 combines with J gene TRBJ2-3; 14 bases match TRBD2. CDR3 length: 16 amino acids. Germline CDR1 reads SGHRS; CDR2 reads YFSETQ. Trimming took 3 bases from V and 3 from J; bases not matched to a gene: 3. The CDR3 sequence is CASSSGTSGRTDTQYF. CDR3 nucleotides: TGCGCCAGCAGCTCGGGGACTAGCGGGAGAACAGATACGCAGTATTTT. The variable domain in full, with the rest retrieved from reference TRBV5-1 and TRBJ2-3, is KAGVTQTPRYLIKTRGQQVTLSCSPISGHRSVSWYQQTPGQGLQFLFEYFSETQRNKGNFPGRFSGRQFSNSRSEMNVSTLELGDSALYLCASSSGTSGRTDTQYFGPGTRLTVL.

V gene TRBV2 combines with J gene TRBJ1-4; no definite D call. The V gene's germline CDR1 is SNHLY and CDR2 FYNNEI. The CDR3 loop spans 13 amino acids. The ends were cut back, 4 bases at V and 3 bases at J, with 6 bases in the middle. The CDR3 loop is CASSVLANEKLFF. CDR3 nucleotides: TGTGCCAGCAGTGTTCTAGCTAATGAAAAACTGTTTTTT.

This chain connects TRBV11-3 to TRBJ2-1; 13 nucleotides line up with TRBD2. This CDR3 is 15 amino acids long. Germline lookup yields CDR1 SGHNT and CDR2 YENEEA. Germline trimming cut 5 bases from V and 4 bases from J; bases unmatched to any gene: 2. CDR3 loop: CASSRTSGGYNEQFF. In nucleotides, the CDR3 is TGTGCCAGCAGCCGGACTAGCGGGGGATACAATGAGCAGTTCTTC.